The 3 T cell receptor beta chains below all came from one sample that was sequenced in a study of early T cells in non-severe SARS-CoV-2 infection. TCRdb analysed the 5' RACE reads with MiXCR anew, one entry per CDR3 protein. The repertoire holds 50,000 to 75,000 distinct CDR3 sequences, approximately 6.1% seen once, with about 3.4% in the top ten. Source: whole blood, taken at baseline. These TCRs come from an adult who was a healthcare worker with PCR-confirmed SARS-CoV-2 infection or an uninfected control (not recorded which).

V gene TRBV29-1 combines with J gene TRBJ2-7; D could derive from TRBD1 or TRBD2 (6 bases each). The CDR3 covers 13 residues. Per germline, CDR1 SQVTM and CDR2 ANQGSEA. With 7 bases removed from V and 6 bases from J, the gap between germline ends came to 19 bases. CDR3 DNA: TGCAGCGCGACGCGGGACATTCAGAGCGAGCAGTACTTC. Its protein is CSATRDIQSEQYF.

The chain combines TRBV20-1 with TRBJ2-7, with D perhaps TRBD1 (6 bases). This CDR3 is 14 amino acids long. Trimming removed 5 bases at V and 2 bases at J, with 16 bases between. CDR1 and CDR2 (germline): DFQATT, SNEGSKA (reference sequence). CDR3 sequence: CSAESGQLAYEQYF. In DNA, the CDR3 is TGCAGTGCTGAAAGCGGACAGTTAGCCTACGAGCAGTACTTC.

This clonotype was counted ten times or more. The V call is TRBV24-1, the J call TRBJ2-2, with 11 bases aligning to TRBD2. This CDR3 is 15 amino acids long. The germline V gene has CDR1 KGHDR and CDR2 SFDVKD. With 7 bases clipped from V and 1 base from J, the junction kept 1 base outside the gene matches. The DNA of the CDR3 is TGTGCCACCAGGGGGACTAGCGGGAACACCGGGGAGCTGTTTTTT. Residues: CATRGTSGNTGELFF.